This T cell receptor beta chain was sequenced during a study of shared clonotypes between healthy human individuals. Measured with immunoSEQ multiplex PCR; TCRdb has only the in-frame clones, and not every one. This table holds around 2,000,000 clones, over 85% found once. Germline V gives CDR1 MNHEY, CDR2 SMNVEV (reference sequence). The CDR3 sequence is 13 residues long. Trimming cost V 6 bases and J 7 bases, with 12 bases left between them. The naive CD8 fraction comprised CD45RO-negative cells positively selected for CCR7 and excluded terminally differentiated effector memory CD45RA+ cells. Sequencing was done on a sample of naive CD8+ T cells sorted from blood. The source is a man aged 18 to 30 in good health. This chain connects TRBV27 to TRBJ2-2; tentative D call: TRBD2 (5 bases). In DNA, the CDR3 is TGTGCCAGCAGAATTGCGGGCGTCGGGGAGCTGTTTTTT. Its translation: CASRIAGVGELFF.